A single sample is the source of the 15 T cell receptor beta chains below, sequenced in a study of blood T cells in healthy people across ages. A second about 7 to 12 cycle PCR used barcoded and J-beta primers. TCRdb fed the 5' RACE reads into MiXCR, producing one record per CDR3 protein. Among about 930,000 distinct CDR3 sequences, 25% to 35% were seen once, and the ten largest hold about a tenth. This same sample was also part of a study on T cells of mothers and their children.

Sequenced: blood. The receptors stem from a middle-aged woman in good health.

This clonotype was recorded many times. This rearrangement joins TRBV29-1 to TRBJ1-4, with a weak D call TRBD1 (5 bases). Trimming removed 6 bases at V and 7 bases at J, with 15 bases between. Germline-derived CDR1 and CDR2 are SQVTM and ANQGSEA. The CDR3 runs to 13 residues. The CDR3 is CSVSQGSGEKLFF. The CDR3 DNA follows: TGCAGCGTGTCGCAGGGATCGGGTGAAAAACTGTTTTTT.

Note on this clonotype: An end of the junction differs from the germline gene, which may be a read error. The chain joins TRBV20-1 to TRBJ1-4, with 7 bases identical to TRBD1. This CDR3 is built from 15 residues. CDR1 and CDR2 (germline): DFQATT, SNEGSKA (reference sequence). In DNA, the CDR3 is TGCAGTGCCAGGGGGGGAAAAGGGGCTAATGAAAAACCGTTTTTT. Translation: CSARGGKGANEKPFF.

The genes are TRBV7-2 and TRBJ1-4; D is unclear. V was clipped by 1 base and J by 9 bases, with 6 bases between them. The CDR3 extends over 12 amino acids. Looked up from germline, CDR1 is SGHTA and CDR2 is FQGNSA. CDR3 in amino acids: CASSLGGQKLFF. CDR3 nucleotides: TGTGCCAGCAGCTTAGGAGGCCAAAAACTGTTTTTT.

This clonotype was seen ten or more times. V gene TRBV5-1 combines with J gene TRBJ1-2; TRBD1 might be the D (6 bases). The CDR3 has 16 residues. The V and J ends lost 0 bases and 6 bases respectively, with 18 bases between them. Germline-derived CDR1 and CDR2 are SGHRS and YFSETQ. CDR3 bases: TGCGCCAGCAGCTTGGGAGGGGGGGCGCCCGGTGATGGCTACACCTTC. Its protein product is CASSLGGGAPGDGYTF.

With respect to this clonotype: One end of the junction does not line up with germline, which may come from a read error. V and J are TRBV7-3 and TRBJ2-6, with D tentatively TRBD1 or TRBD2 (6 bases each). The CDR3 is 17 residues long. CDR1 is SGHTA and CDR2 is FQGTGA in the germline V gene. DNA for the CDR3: TGTGCCAGCAACTCCCGGCCCGGGGGCTCTGAGGCCAACGTCCTGACTTTC. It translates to CASNSRPGGSEANVLTF.

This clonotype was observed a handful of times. This CDR3 reads CASSYLNSREYF. CDR3 nucleotides: TGTGCCAGCAGTTACCTGAATTCAAGGGAGTACTTC. V and J are TRBV6-2 or TRBV6-3 and TRBJ2-7; D remains unclear. The V gene's germline CDR1 is MNHEY and CDR2 SVGEGT. V lost 2 bases to trimming and J lost 11 bases, with 13 bases between them. There are 12 residues in the CDR3.

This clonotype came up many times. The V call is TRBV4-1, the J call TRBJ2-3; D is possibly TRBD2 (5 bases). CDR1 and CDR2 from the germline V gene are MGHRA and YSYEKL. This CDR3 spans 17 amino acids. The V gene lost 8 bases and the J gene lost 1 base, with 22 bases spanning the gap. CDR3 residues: CASQRSQLRVGTDTQYF. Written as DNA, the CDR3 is TGCGCCAGCCAGAGAAGCCAACTGAGGGTTGGCACAGATACGCAGTATTTT.

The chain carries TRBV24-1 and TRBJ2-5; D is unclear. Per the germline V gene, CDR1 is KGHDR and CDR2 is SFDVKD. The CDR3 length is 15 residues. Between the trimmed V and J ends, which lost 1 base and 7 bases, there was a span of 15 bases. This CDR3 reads CATSDFSPPRGTQYF. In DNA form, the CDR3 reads TGTGCCACCAGTGATTTTTCACCGCCCCGAGGGACCCAGTACTTC.

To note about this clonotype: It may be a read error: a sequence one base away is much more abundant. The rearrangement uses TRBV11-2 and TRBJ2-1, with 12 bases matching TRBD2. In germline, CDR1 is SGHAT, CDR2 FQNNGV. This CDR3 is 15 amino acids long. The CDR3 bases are TGTGCCGGCAGCTCTAGCGGGGGGGCGGTCAATGAGCAGTTCTTC. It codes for CAGSSSGGAVNEQFF.

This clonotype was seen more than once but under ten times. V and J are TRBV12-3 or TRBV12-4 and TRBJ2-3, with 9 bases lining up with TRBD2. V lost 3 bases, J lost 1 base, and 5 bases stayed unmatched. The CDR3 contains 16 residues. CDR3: CASSFARTSGTDTQYF. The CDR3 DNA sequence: TGTGCCAGCAGTTTCGCGCGGACTAGCGGCACAGATACGCAGTATTTT.

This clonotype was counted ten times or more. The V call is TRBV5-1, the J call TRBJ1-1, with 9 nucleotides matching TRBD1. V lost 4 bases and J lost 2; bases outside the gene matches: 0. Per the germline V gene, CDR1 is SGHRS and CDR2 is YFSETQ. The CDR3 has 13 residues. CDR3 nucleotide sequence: TGCGCCAGCAGCACAGGGGGCAACACTGAAGCTTTCTTT. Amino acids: CASSTGGNTEAFF.

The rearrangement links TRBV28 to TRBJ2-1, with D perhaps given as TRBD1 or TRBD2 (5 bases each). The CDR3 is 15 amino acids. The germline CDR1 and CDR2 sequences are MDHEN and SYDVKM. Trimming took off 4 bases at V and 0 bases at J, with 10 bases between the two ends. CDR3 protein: CASSSGLNSYNEQFF. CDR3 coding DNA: TGTGCCAGCAGTTCGGGGCTCAACTCCTACAATGAGCAGTTCTTC.

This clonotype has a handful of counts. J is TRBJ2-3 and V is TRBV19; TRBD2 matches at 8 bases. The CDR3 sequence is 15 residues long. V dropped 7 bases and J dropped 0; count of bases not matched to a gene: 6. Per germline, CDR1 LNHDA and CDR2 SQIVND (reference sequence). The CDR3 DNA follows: TGTGCCAGTACCCTTAGCGGGGTTAGCACAGATACGCAGTATTTT. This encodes CASTLSGVSTDTQYF.

CDR3 sequence (DNA): TGTGCCAGTAGTATCCTAGGGGGGTCGGCGAATCAGCCCCAGCATTTT. It codes for CASSILGGSANQPQHF. The chain uses TRBV19 and TRBJ1-5; tentative D call: TRBD1 (6 bases). Germline lookup yields CDR1 LNHDA and CDR2 SQIVND (reference sequence). The CDR3 has 16 residues. Trimming cost V 3 bases and J 4 bases, with 16 bases left between them.

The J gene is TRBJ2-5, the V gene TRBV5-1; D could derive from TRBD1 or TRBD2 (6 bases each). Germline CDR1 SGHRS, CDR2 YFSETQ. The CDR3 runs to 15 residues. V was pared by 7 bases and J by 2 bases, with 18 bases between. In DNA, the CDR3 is TGCGCCAGCTCCAAGGGGGGTCAGGGGCAAGAGACCCAGTACTTC. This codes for CASSKGGQGQETQYF.